A single sample is the source of the 32 T cell receptor beta chains below, sequenced in a study of shared T cell receptors in the human thymus. TCRdb's table, derived via immunoSEQ multiplex PCR, lists solely in-frame clones and lacks some. This table has approximately 660,000 clones, 85% to 90% appearing once. The same data also went into a second study, on human thymus T cells.

The sequencing sample was made of thymocytes. These receptors all stem from a boy under two years old with a congenital heart defect.

The chain couples TRBV7-6 to TRBJ2-1; 8 positions agree with TRBD1. CDR1 and CDR2 from the germline V gene are SGHVS and FNYEAQ. The CDR3 is 14 residues long. The trim removed 3 bases at V and 8 bases at J, leaving 6 bases unmatched. Written as DNA, the CDR3 is TGTGCCAGCAGCTTGGCAGGGGGCTATGATGAGCAGTTCTTC. Encoded protein: CASSLAGGYDEQFF.

V and J are TRBV11-2 and TRBJ1-2, with unresolved D. The CDR3 is made up of 16 amino acids. From germline, CDR1 is SGHAT and CDR2 FQNNGV. Trimming pared 1 base from V and 0 bases from J, leaving 12 bases between. The CDR3 bases are TGTGCCAGCAGCTTAGTAATTGTCGGAGCTAACTATGGCTACACCTTC. Amino acid sequence: CASSLVIVGANYGYTF.

This chain uses TRBV10-1 with TRBJ2-1, with 9 bases aligning to TRBD2. This CDR3 comprises 14 residues. With 5 bases clipped from V and 2 bases from J, the junction kept 1 base outside the gene matches. Germline V lookup: CDR1 WNHNN, CDR2 SYGVQD (reference sequence). CDR3 sequence reads: CASSLAGAYNEQFF. CDR3 DNA: TGCGCCAGCAGTTTAGCGGGAGCCTACAATGAGCAGTTCTTC.

The chain combines TRBV5-6 with TRBJ2-5; the match to TRBD1 covers 8 bases. The CDR3 has 15 residues. The V and J ends lost 4 bases and 2 bases, in that order; junction bases with no gene match: 7. The V gene's germline CDR1 is SGHDT and CDR2 YYEEEE. Here the CDR3 reads CASSEDRGGQETQYF. In nucleotides, the CDR3 is TGTGCCAGCAGCGAAGACAGGGGTGGTCAAGAGACCCAGTACTTC.

The gene calls are TRBV27 and TRBJ2-7; the D gene is possibly TRBD1 (6 bases). The CDR3 extends over 14 amino acids. From germline, CDR1 is MNHEY and CDR2 SMNVEV (reference sequence). Between the trimmed V and J ends, which lost 6 bases and 0 bases, there was a span of 12 bases. Here the CDR3 reads CASSLSRGSYEQYF. CDR3 DNA: TGTGCCAGCAGCCTAAGCAGGGGCTCCTACGAGCAGTACTTC.

The V and J genes are TRBV18 and TRBJ2-7, with TRBD2 identical over 7 bases. Losses at the gene ends were 3 bases for V and 6 bases for J; bases not matched to a gene: 14. The CDR3 totals 16 residues. Per the germline V gene, CDR1 is KGHSH and CDR2 is LQKENI. The CDR3, as DNA: TGTGCCAGCTCACCCTTAAAGCGGGACGACGCTGGCGAGCAGTACTTC. Protein: CASSPLKRDDAGEQYF. Drawing the rest from reference TRBV18 and TRBJ2-7, the complete variable domain is NAGVMQNPRHLVRRRGQEARLRCSPMKGHSHVYWYRQLPEEGLKFMVYLQKENIIDESGMPKERFSAEFPKEGPSILRIQQVVRGDSAAYFCASSPLKRDDAGEQYFGPGTRLTVT.

V usage is TRBV27 and J usage is TRBJ2-3; TRBD1 might be the D (5 bases). Trimming left V 4 bases short and J 6 bases short, with 14 bases between. This CDR3 contains 14 residues. CDR1 and CDR2 from the germline V gene are MNHEY and SMNVEV (reference sequence). The chain's CDR3 is CASSSRGSWDTQYF. The CDR3 region has the DNA TGTGCCAGCAGTTCAAGGGGTTCCTGGGATACGCAGTATTTT.

The chain links TRBV30 to TRBJ2-5; 7 bases match TRBD1. V shed 0 bases and J 2 bases; nucleotides not matched to a gene: 3. From germline, CDR1 is GTSNPN and CDR2 SVGIG (reference sequence). This CDR3 contains 14 residues. In DNA form, the CDR3 reads TGTGCCTGGAGTGTGGGACAGAAACAAGAGACCCAGTACTTC. This sequence encodes CAWSVGQKQETQYF.

This clone was observed once. This chain links TRBV2 with TRBJ1-1; tentatively, D is TRBD1 (6 bases). The V gene lost 5 bases and the J gene lost 5 bases, with 15 bases spanning the gap. Germline CDR1 reads SNHLY; CDR2 reads FYNNEI. The CDR3 spans 14 residues. The DNA for the CDR3 is TGTGCCAGCAGTCTTTTGAGGGGGAAAACTGAAGCTTTCTTT. This sequence encodes CASSLLRGKTEAFF. Filled out from reference TRBV2 and TRBJ1-1, the complete variable domain reads EPEVTQTPSHQVTQMGQEVILRCVPISNHLYFYWYRQILGQKVEFLVSFYNNEISEKSEIFDDQFSVERPDGSNFTLKIRSTKLEDSAMYFCASSLLRGKTEAFFGQGTRLTVV.

This chain connects TRBV4-2 to TRBJ2-2, with D uncertain. Germline-derived CDR1 and CDR2 are LGHNA and YNFKEQ. This CDR3 is built from 17 residues. V was cut by 0 bases and J by 4 bases, with 15 bases left in between. This CDR3 is CASSQDIVPPGTGELFF. CDR3 DNA sequence: TGTGCCAGCAGCCAAGATATCGTCCCCCCAGGCACCGGGGAGCTGTTTTTT.

This chain connects TRBV7-6 to TRBJ2-3; TRBD1 agrees at 7 bases. V was pared by 5 bases and J by 6 bases, with 14 bases of the junction left unmatched. Germline CDR1 and CDR2: SGHVS and FNYEAQ. This CDR3 is 16 amino acids long. The CDR3, as DNA: TGTGCCAGCAGCCGCGCCGGAAGACAGGGAAGGGATACGCAGTATTTT. The encoded protein is CASSRAGRQGRDTQYF.

The chain links TRBV15 to TRBJ1-2; possible D gene TRBD1, 5 bases. Germline V gene data show CDR1 as LNHNV and CDR2 as YYDKDF (reference sequence). This CDR3 spans 14 amino acids. V was clipped by 5 bases and J by 4 bases, with 14 bases between them. CDR3 nucleotides: TGTGCCACCAGCCTTTGGGGCCATGCCTATGGCTACACCTTC. As protein: CATSLWGHAYGYTF.

This chain joins TRBV14 and TRBJ2-5, with TRBD2 identical over 8 bases. The trim removed 2 bases at V and 2 bases at J, leaving 7 bases unmatched. The CDR3 spans 16 residues. CDR1 and CDR2 from the germline V gene are SGHDN and FVKESK. The CDR3 region is CASSQSQTSEQETQYF. CDR3 nucleotides: TGTGCCAGCAGCCAATCCCAGACTAGCGAACAAGAGACCCAGTACTTC.

The gene calls are TRBV30 and TRBJ2-3; D is uncertain. Trimming shortened V by 4 bases and J by 0 bases, and 5 bases separated the two germline ends. The CDR3 covers 12 residues. Germline assignment: CDR1 GTSNPN and CDR2 SVGIG (reference sequence). The chain's CDR3 is CAWTQSTDTQYF. DNA of the CDR3: TGTGCCTGGACACAGAGCACAGATACGCAGTATTTT.

This sequence joins TRBV27 and TRBJ2-7; 7 bases align to TRBD2. This CDR3 contains 17 residues. Germline lookup yields CDR1 MNHEY and CDR2 SMNVEV (reference sequence). With 6 bases clipped from V and 4 bases from J, the junction kept 18 bases outside the gene matches. The CDR3 is CASRPGLAVPRGYEQYF. The CDR3 DNA sequence: TGTGCCAGCAGACCTGGCCTAGCGGTCCCCCGCGGGTACGAGCAGTACTTC.

This chain joins TRBV27 and TRBJ1-2; TRBD1 matches at 7 bases. The CDR3 length is 15 residues. V shed 5 bases and J 8 bases; nucleotides not matched to a gene: 14. Germline V gives CDR1 MNHEY, CDR2 SMNVEV (reference sequence). This CDR3 is CASSNRDSLHKGYTF. As DNA, the CDR3 is TGTGCCAGCAGTAACCGGGACAGCCTTCATAAGGGCTACACCTTC.

The rearrangement joins TRBV5-1 to TRBJ1-1, with D possibly being TRBD1 (6 bases). There are 14 residues in the CDR3. Trimming took off 4 bases at V and 1 base at J, with 11 bases between the two ends. CDR1 is SGHRS, CDR2 YFSETQ, per germline. CDR3 residues: CASSNLQGNTEAFF. CDR3 DNA sequence: TGCGCCAGCAGCAATTTACAGGGGAACACTGAAGCTTTCTTT. The full variable domain, its missing parts supplied by reference TRBV5-1 and TRBJ1-1, is KAGVTQTPRYLIKTRGQQVTLSCSPISGHRSVSWYQQTPGQGLQFLFEYFSETQRNKGNFPGRFSGRQFSNSRSEMNVSTLELGDSALYLCASSNLQGNTEAFFGQGTRLTVV.

This chain connects TRBV7-8 to TRBJ2-5; 9 bases are shared with TRBD2. Germline V gene data show CDR1 as SGHVS and CDR2 as FQNEAQ. This CDR3 contains 17 residues. V was clipped by 0 bases and J by 2 bases; unmatched bases: 7. The chain's CDR3 is CASSLAGGLAAQETQYF. The CDR3 region has the DNA TGTGCCAGCAGCTTAGCTGGGGGACTAGCAGCACAAGAGACCCAGTACTTC.

This sequence joins TRBV4-3 and TRBJ2-7, with D perhaps matching TRBD2 (5 bases). Germline V gives CDR1 LGHNA, CDR2 YSLEER. The CDR3 contains 15 residues. V was trimmed by 1 base and J by 1 base, leaving 11 bases between them. The CDR3 coding sequence is TGCGCCAGCAGCCAAGGGCGGGCCGGGTCCTACGAGCAGTACTTC. This sequence encodes CASSQGRAGSYEQYF.

This sequence joins TRBV6-5 and TRBJ2-5, with 8 positions matching TRBD1. The germline gives CDR1 MNHEY, CDR2 SVGAGI. This CDR3 has 12 residues. Trimming cost V 9 bases and J 2 bases; bases outside gene matches: 2. The DNA for the CDR3 is TGTGCCAGTAGACAGGGGCAAGAGACCCAGTACTTC. Its protein product is CASRQGQETQYF.

The chain employs TRBV6-1 and TRBJ2-7; D is ambiguous. Trimming took 3 bases from V and 3 from J, leaving 6 bases between them. The CDR3 has 12 residues. Per the germline V gene, CDR1 is MNHNS and CDR2 is SASEGT. For the CDR3, the DNA is TGTGCCAGCAGTGACCCTGTCTACGAGCAGTACTTC. Translating gives CASSDPVYEQYF.

The V gene is TRBV4-1, the J gene TRBJ2-1, with 16 bases lining up with TRBD2. Germline CDR1 is MGHRA and CDR2 is YSYEKL. This CDR3 is 21 amino acids long. The V segment lost 2 bases and the J segment 1 base; nucleotides outside the gene matches: 11. For the CDR3, the DNA is TGCGCCAGCAGCCAATCAACCCCGGGACTAGCGGGAGGGAGGTCCTACAATGAGCAGTTCTTC. This gives the protein CASSQSTPGLAGGRSYNEQFF.

This clone has just a few counts. The chain recombines TRBV18 with TRBJ1-2; D gene uncertain. Germline assignment: CDR1 KGHSH and CDR2 LQKENI. This CDR3 has 17 amino acids. V lost 2 bases, J lost 0 bases, and 16 bases lay in between. CDR3 sequence: CASSPGPSGRPNYGYTF. For the CDR3, the DNA is TGTGCCAGCTCACCAGGCCCCAGCGGGAGGCCTAACTATGGCTACACCTTC.

This chain connects TRBV19 to TRBJ1-2, with D unresolved. Per the germline V gene, CDR1 is LNHDA and CDR2 is SQIVND (reference sequence). The CDR3 is 16 amino acids. With 1 base removed from V and 0 bases from J, the gap between germline ends came to 12 bases. CDR3 sequence (DNA): TGTGCCAGTAGTATAGTGTTCCCGGCGGCTAACTATGGCTACACCTTC. As protein: CASSIVFPAANYGYTF.

Only one count was recorded for this clone. The V and J genes are TRBV5-1 and TRBJ2-7; the match to TRBD1 covers 9 bases. V lost 4 bases, J lost 6 bases, and 8 bases stayed unmatched. Germline V gives CDR1 SGHRS, CDR2 YFSETQ. CDR3 length: 14 amino acids. The DNA of the CDR3 is TGCGCCAGCAGCGGCGGGACAGGGTGGTTCGAGCAGTACTTC. Translating gives CASSGGTGWFEQYF.

The gene calls are TRBV2 and TRBJ2-7; 9 bases match TRBD2. J lost 1 base, V lost 6 bases, and 19 bases had no gene match. Germline V lookup: CDR1 SNHLY, CDR2 FYNNEI. This CDR3 region has 19 residues. CDR3 coding DNA: TGTGCCAGCAGGTGCCTAGGGGGCAATAAGACTAGCGGATCCTACGAGCAGTACTTC. Protein sequence: CASRCLGGNKTSGSYEQYF.

The chain uses TRBV5-5 and TRBJ1-3; no definite D call. The CDR3 extends over 12 amino acids. The germline V gene encodes CDR1 SGHKS and CDR2 YYEKEE (reference sequence). The ends were cut back, 1 base at V and 3 bases at J, with 2 bases in the middle. The CDR3 region has the DNA TGTGCCAGCAGCTTGTATGGAAACACCATATATTTT. This encodes CASSLYGNTIYF.

The chain employs TRBV30 and TRBJ2-1, with TRBD2 identical over 14 bases. The V segment lost 2 bases and the J segment 14 bases; nucleotides outside the gene matches: 5. Germline CDR1 reads GTSNPN; CDR2 reads SVGIG (reference sequence). This CDR3 has 13 residues. The chain's CDR3 is CAWSWGLAGVEFF. The CDR3 region has the DNA TGTGCCTGGAGTTGGGGACTAGCGGGGGTAGAGTTCTTC. The full variable domain, rest sourced from reference TRBV30 and TRBJ2-1, is SQTIHQWPATLVQPVGSPLSLECTVEGTSNPNLYWYRQAAGRGLQLLFYSVGIGQISSEVPQNLSASRPQDRQFILSSKKLLLSDSGFYLCAWSWGLAGVEFFGPGTRLTVL.

The genes are TRBV30 and TRBJ2-7; a weak D match, TRBD2 (5 bases). CDR1 is GTSNPN, CDR2 SVGIG, per germline (reference sequence). With 1 base removed from V and 2 bases from J, the gap between germline ends came to 15 bases. The CDR3 length is 15 residues. CDR3 residues: CAWSADGIYPYEQYF. In DNA, the CDR3 is TGTGCCTGGAGTGCCGACGGGATCTACCCCTACGAGCAGTACTTC.

The chain is built from TRBV4-1 and TRBJ2-1, with 12 bases identical to TRBD2. J lost 5 bases, V lost 4 bases, and 9 bases had no gene match. The CDR3 contains 17 residues. Germline lookup yields CDR1 MGHRA and CDR2 YSYEKL. CDR3 sequence (DNA): TGCGCCAGCAGCCGGGTCCTAGCGGGAGGGCGTAACAATGAGCAGTTCTTC. Its translation is CASSRVLAGGRNNEQFF.

The chain joins TRBV11-2 to TRBJ2-6; possibly TRBD2 for D (5 bases). Looked up from germline, CDR1 is SGHAT and CDR2 is FQNNGV. The CDR3 consists of 16 residues. Trimming shortened V by 5 bases and J by 4 bases, and 15 bases separated the two germline ends. The CDR3 DNA reads as TGTGCCAGCAGCCCCCGGCCGTCGGGAGGGGCCAACGTCCTGACTTTC. Amino acids: CASSPRPSGGANVLTF.

The V and J genes are TRBV27 and TRBJ1-1; 10 bases fit TRBD1. V lost 6 bases to trimming and J lost 6 bases; unmatched junction nucleotides: 4. Germline loops: CDR1 MNHEY, CDR2 SMNVEV (reference sequence). CDR3 length: 13 amino acids. The CDR3 DNA reads TGTGCCAGCAGAGGACAGGGGGGGCCTGAAGCTTTCTTT. It yields the protein CASRGQGGPEAFF.